A selection of T cell receptor beta chains follows, all from one sample in a study of OX40 agonist ivuxolimab in advanced cancers. Only in-frame clones appear in the TCRdb table, and some are missing; sequencing was by immunoSEQ multiplex PCR. The sample lists 100,000 to 140,000 clones, 91% seen once, with 1% to 1.5% in the top ten. The specimen was CD4+ or CD8+ T cells sorted from blood, collected in a trial of the OX40 agonist ivuxolimab. The receptors were sampled from an adult with an advanced solid tumor such as melanoma, head and neck, liver or kidney cancer. Each CDR3 is given with its conserved first and last residue. D genes are given only for firm matches. Not every row has a clone size; where given, it reads once, few, many or a size class.

J gene: TRBJ1-1
V gene: TRBV9
clone size: .
D gene: .
CDR3 protein: CASSVVQGRRNTEAFF
CDR3 DNA: TGTGCCAGCAGCGTAGTTCAGGGCAGGAGGAACACTGAAGCTTTCTTT

J gene: TRBJ1-1
V gene: TRBV19
clone size: .
D gene: TRBD1
CDR3 protein: CASIPGQGAPGYTEAFF
CDR3 DNA: TGTGCCAGTATCCCGGGACAGGGGGCGCCGGGGTACACTGAAGCTTTCTTT

J gene: TRBJ2-3
V gene: TRBV5-1
clone size: .
D gene: .
CDR3 protein: CASSYTGSSIPDTQYF
CDR3 DNA: TGCGCCAGCAGCTACACCGGGAGTTCAATCCCAGATACGCAGTATTTT

J gene: TRBJ1-4
V gene: TRBV6-6
clone size: few
D gene: .
CDR3 protein: CASSPQGLGEKLFF
CDR3 DNA: TGTGCCAGCAGTCCTCAGGGGTTAGGCGAAAAACTGTTTTTT

J gene: TRBJ2-2
V gene: TRBV6-1
clone size: .
D gene: .
CDR3 protein: CASSVPANTGELFF
CDR3 DNA: TGTGCCAGCAGTGTACCGGCGAACACCGGGGAGCTGTTTTTT

J gene: TRBJ2-1
V gene: TRBV19
clone size: .
D gene: TRBD2
CDR3 protein: CASSDTSGSIVEQFF
CDR3 DNA: TGTGCCAGTAGCGATACTAGCGGGAGTATCGTTGAGCAGTTCTTC

J gene: TRBJ1-6
V gene: TRBV6-5
clone size: .
D gene: .
CDR3 protein: CASSYSMSADSPLHF
CDR3 DNA: TGTGCCAGCAGTTACTCGATGTCGGCCGACTCACCCCTCCACTTT

J gene: TRBJ2-3
V gene: TRBV5-1
clone size: .
D gene: TRBD2
CDR3 protein: CASGEGLASTDTQYF
CDR3 DNA: TGCGCCAGCGGCGAGGGACTAGCGTCGACAGATACGCAGTATTTT

J gene: TRBJ1-5
V gene: TRBV10-3
clone size: .
D gene: TRBD1
CDR3 protein: CAISDGTGDQPQHF
CDR3 DNA: TGTGCCATCAGTGATGGCACAGGGGATCAGCCCCAGCATTTT

J gene: TRBJ2-3
V gene: TRBV28
clone size: .
D gene: .
CDR3 protein: CASSFLAEATDTQYF
CDR3 DNA: TGTGCCAGCAGTTTTTTAGCGGAGGCCACAGATACGCAGTATTTT

J gene: TRBJ2-3
V gene: TRBV19
clone size: .
D gene: TRBD2
CDR3 protein: CASSSTSLGQYF
CDR3 DNA: TGTGCCAGTAGCTCGACTAGCCTAGGGCAGTATTTT

J gene: TRBJ2-7
V gene: TRBV9
clone size: .
D gene: .
CDR3 protein: CASSVRDTSSYEQYF
CDR3 DNA: TGTGCCAGCAGCGTACGGGACACCAGCTCCTACGAGCAGTACTTC

J gene: TRBJ1-1
V gene: TRBV5-1
clone size: .
D gene: .
CDR3 protein: CASSLIAPGGTEAFF
CDR3 DNA: TGCGCCAGCAGCTTAATCGCCCCTGGGGGCACTGAAGCTTTCTTT

J gene: TRBJ2-3
V gene: TRBV18
clone size: .
D gene: TRBD1
CDR3 protein: CASLGQGTDTQYF
CDR3 DNA: TGTGCCAGCCTGGGACAGGGGACAGATACGCAGTATTTT

J gene: TRBJ2-3
V gene: TRBV28
clone size: .
D gene: TRBD2
CDR3 protein: CASGTSFPDTQYF
CDR3 DNA: TGTGCCAGCGGGACTAGCTTCCCAGATACGCAGTATTTT

J gene: TRBJ2-2
V gene: TRBV5-4
clone size: .
D gene: TRBD1
CDR3 protein: CASSTDRGVTGELFF
CDR3 DNA: TGTGCCAGCAGCACGGACAGGGGGGTCACCGGGGAGCTGTTTTTT

J gene: TRBJ2-3
V gene: TRBV5-8
clone size: .
D gene: TRBD2
CDR3 protein: CASSLGVAGLSTDTQYF
CDR3 DNA: TGTGCCAGCAGCTTGGGAGTAGCGGGACTCAGCACAGATACGCAGTATTTT

J gene: TRBJ2-2
V gene: TRBV5-8
clone size: .
D gene: .
CDR3 protein: CASTSGPINTGELFF
CDR3 DNA: TGTGCCAGCACCTCGGGACCGATAAACACCGGGGAGCTGTTTTTT

J gene: TRBJ1-1
V gene: TRBV15
clone size: .
D gene: TRBD1
CDR3 protein: CATSRGGTGNTEAFF
CDR3 DNA: TGTGCCACCAGCAGGGGAGGGACAGGAAACACTGAAGCTTTCTTT

J gene: TRBJ1-5
V gene: TRBV5-6
clone size: .
D gene: .
CDR3 protein: CASSLGTVPSGNQPQHF
CDR3 DNA: TGTGCCAGCAGCTTAGGGACGGTGCCATCTGGAAATCAGCCCCAGCATTTT

J gene: TRBJ2-2
V gene: TRBV28
clone size: .
D gene: .
CDR3 protein: CASGSGQNTGELFF
CDR3 DNA: TGTGCCAGTGGGTCGGGACAGAACACCGGGGAGCTGTTTTTT

J gene: TRBJ1-4
V gene: TRBV7-9
clone size: .
D gene: TRBD1
CDR3 protein: CASSSGTGNEKLFF
CDR3 DNA: TGTGCCAGCAGCTCCGGGACAGGGAATGAAAAACTGTTTTTT

J gene: TRBJ1-2
V gene: TRBV6-5
clone size: .
D gene: .
CDR3 protein: CASTGVKGNYGYTF
CDR3 DNA: TGTGCCAGCACCGGAGTGAAGGGTAACTATGGCTACACCTTC

J gene: TRBJ1-5
V gene: TRBV19
clone size: .
D gene: .
CDR3 protein: CASSITGTSNQPQHF
CDR3 DNA: TGTGCCAGTAGTATTACAGGGACAAGCAATCAGCCCCAGCATTTT

J gene: TRBJ2-1
V gene: TRBV5-6
clone size: .
D gene: .
CDR3 protein: CASSLGDNEQFF
CDR3 DNA: TGTGCCAGCAGCTTGGGCGACAATGAGCAGTTCTTC

J gene: TRBJ2-7
V gene: TRBV28
clone size: once
D gene: .
CDR3 protein: CASISTPSYEQYF
CDR3 DNA: TGTGCCAGCATTTCAACCCCCTCTTACGAGCAGTACTTC

J gene: TRBJ2-7
V gene: TRBV30
clone size: once
D gene: .
CDR3 protein: CAYNRGGLYEQYF
CDR3 DNA: TGTGCCTACAACCGGGGAGGACTCTACGAGCAGTACTTC

J gene: TRBJ2-1
V gene: TRBV5-1
clone size: .
D gene: .
CDR3 protein: CASSLIQSSYNEQFF
CDR3 DNA: TGCGCCAGCAGCTTAATCCAGAGCTCCTACAATGAGCAGTTCTTC

J gene: TRBJ1-4
V gene: TRBV6-1
clone size: .
D gene: TRBD1
CDR3 protein: CASKGQGAANEKLFF
CDR3 DNA: TGTGCCAGCAAGGGACAGGGGGCGGCTAATGAAAAACTGTTTTTT